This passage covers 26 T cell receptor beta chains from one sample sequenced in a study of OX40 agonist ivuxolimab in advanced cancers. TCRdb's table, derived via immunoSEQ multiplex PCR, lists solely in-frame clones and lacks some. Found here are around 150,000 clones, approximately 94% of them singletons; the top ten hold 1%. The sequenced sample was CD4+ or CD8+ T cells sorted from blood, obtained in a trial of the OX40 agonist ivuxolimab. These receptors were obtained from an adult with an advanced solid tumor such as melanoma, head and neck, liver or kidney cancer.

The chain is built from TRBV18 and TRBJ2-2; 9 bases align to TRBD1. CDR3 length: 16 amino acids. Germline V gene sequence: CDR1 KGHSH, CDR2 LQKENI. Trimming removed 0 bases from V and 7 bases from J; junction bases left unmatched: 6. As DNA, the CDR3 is TGTGCCAGCTCACCACCGACGGGACAGGGTATCGGGGAGCTGTTTTTT. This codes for CASSPPTGQGIGELFF.

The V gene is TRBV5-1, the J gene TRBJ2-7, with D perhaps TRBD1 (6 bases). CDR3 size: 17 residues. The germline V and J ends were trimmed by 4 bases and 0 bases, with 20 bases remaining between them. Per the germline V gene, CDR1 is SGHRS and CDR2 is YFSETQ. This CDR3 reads CASSNGGALLSSYEQYF. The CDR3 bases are TGCGCCAGCAGCAATGGGGGCGCCTTACTGAGCTCCTACGAGCAGTACTTC.

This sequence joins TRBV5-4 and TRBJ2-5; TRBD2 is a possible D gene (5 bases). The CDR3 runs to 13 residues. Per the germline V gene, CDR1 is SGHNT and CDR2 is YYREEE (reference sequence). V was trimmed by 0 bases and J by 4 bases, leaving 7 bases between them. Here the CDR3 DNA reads TGTGCCAGCAGCTTGGCGGGGATAGAGACCCAGTACTTC. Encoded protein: CASSLAGIETQYF.

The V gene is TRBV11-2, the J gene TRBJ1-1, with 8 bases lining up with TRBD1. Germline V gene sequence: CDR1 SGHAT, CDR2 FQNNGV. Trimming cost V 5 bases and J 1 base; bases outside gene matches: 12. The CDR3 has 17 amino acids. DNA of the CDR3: TGTGCCAGCAGCCTTCGAGTAACAGGGGGGACGAACACTGAAGCTTTCTTT. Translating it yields CASSLRVTGGTNTEAFF.

CDR3 nucleotides: TGTGCCAGCAGCCGAGGGACTGAAGCTTTCTTT. It codes for CASSRGTEAFF. V is TRBV6-6 and J is TRBJ1-1; D gene uncertain. Trimming removed 6 bases at V and 5 bases at J, with 7 bases between. From germline, CDR1 is MNHNY and CDR2 SVGAGI (reference sequence). There are 11 residues in the CDR3.

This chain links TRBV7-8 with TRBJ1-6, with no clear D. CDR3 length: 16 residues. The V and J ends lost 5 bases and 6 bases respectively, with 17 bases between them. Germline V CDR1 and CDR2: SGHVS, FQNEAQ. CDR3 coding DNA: TGTGCCAGCAGCCCGCGGACCACTAACTCTAATTCACCCCTCCACTTT. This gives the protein CASSPRTTNSNSPLHF.

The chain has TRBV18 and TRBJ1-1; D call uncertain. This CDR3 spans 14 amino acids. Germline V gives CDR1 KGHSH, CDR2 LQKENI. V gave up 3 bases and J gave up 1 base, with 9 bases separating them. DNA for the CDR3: TGTGCCAGCTCACCGGAAGGTGGGAACACTGAAGCTTTCTTT. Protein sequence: CASSPEGGNTEAFF.

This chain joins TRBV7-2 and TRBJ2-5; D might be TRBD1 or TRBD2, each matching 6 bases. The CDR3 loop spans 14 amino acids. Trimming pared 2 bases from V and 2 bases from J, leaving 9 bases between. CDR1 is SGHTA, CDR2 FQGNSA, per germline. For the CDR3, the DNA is TGTGCCAGCAGCTTAAGGGGGGCGCAAGAGACCCAGTACTTC. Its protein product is CASSLRGAQETQYF. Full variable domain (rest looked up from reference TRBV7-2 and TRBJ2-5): GAGVSQSPSNKVTEKGKDVELRCDPISGHTALYWYRQSLGQGLEFLIYFQGNSAPDKSGLPSDRFSAERTGGSVSTLTIQRTQQEDSAVYLCASSLRGAQETQYFGPGTRLLVL.

In DNA form, the CDR3 reads TGTGCCAGCAGTTACCCTAACAGGGGTACCTACGAGCAGTACTTC. Its translation is CASSYPNRGTYEQYF. The chain couples TRBV6-6 to TRBJ2-7; 7 bases map to TRBD1. The CDR3 is 15 residues long. After removal of 2 bases from V and 2 bases from J, the junction contained 6 bases not matched to a gene. Germline V lookup: CDR1 MNHNY, CDR2 SVGAGI (reference sequence).

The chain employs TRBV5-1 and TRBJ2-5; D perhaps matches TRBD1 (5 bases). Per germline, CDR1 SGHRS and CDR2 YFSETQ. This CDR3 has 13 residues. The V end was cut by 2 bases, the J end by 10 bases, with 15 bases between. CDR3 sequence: CASSLGAEGDQYF. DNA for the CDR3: TGCGCCAGCAGCTTAGGGGCGGAAGGGGACCAGTACTTC.

The CDR3 reads CASSFEGGSYEQYF. CDR3 DNA: TGTGCCAGCAGCTTCGAGGGAGGGTCCTACGAGCAGTACTTC. The chain carries TRBV7-2 and TRBJ2-7; 7 bases agree with TRBD2. Trimming took 3 bases from V and 1 from J; bases not matched to a gene: 3. Germline-derived CDR1 and CDR2 are SGHTA and FQGNSA. The CDR3 length is 14 residues.

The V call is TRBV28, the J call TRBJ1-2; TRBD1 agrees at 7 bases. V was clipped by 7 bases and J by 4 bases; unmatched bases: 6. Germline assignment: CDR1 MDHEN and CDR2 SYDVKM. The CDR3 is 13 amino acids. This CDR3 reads CASKGGDRYGYTF. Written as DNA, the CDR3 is TGTGCCAGCAAAGGGGGCGACCGCTATGGCTACACCTTC.

In DNA, the CDR3 is TGTGCCAGCAGTTTAAGGGACAGGCTTAATTCACCCCTCCACTTT. Encoded protein: CASSLRDRLNSPLHF. V gene TRBV27 combines with J gene TRBJ1-6; 8 nucleotides line up with TRBD1. The CDR3 is 15 amino acids. Losses at the gene ends were 2 bases for V and 6 bases for J; bases not matched to a gene: 3. Germline CDR1 and CDR2: MNHEY and SMNVEV (reference sequence).

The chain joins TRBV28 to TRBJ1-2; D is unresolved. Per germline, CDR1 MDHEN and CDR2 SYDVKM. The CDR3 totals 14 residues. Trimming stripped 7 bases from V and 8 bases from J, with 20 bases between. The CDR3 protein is CASTLNVGLGGYTF. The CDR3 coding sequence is TGTGCCAGCACCCTTAACGTGGGCTTGGGGGGCTACACCTTC.

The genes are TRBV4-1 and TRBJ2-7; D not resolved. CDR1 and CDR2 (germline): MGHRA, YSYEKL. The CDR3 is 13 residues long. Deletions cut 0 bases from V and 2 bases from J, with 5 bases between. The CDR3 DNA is TGCGCCAGCAGCCAAGAGCTGGCCTACGAGCAGTACTTC. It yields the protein CASSQELAYEQYF.

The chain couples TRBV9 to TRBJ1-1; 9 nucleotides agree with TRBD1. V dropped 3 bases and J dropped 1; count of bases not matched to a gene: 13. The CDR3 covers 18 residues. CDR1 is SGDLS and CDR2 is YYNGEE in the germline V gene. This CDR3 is CASSATQGTGSGNTEAFF. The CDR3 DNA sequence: TGTGCCAGCAGCGCTACCCAAGGGACAGGGTCGGGGAACACTGAAGCTTTCTTT.

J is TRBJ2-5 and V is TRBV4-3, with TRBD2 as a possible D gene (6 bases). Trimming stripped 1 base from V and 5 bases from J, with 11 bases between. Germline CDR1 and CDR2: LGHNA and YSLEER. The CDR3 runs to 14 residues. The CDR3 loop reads CASSQARGTETQYF. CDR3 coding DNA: TGCGCCAGCAGCCAAGCCCGGGGGACTGAGACCCAGTACTTC.

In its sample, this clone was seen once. The DNA for the CDR3 is TGTGCCACCGCGAGGACTAGAGAGAACTACGAGCAGTACTTC. Protein sequence: CATARTRENYEQYF. V usage is TRBV15 and J usage is TRBJ2-7, with 7 bases matching TRBD2. The CDR3 length is 14 residues. CDR1 LNHNV and CDR2 YYDKDF come from the germline V gene (reference sequence). The V and J ends lost 8 bases and 3 bases, in that order; junction bases with no gene match: 10.

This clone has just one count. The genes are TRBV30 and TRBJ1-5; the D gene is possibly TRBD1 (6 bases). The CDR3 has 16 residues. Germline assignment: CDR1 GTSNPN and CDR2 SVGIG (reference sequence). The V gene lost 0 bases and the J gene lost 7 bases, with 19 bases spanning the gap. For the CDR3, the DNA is TGTGCCTGGAGTGTAGGGGGGGCCATTGGGGGACAGCCCCAGCATTTT. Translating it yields CAWSVGGAIGGQPQHF.

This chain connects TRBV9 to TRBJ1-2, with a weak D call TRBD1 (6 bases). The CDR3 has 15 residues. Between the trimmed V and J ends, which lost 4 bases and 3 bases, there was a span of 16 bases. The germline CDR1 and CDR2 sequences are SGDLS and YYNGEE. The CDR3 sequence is CASSPAGAPYYGYTF. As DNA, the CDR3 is TGTGCCAGCAGCCCAGCAGGGGCCCCATACTATGGCTACACCTTC. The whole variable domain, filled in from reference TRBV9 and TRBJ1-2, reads DSGVTQTPKHLITATGQRVTLRCSPRSGDLSVYWYQQSLDQGLQFLIQYYNGEERAKGNILERFSAQQFPDLHSELNLSSLELGDSALYFCASSPAGAPYYGYTFGSGTRLTVV.

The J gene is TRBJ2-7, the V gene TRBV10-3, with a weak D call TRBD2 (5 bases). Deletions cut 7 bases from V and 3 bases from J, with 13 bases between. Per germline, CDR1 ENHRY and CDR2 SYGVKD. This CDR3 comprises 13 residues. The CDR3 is CAIMRETHYEQYF. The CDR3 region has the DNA TGTGCCATCATGAGGGAGACTCACTACGAGCAGTACTTC.

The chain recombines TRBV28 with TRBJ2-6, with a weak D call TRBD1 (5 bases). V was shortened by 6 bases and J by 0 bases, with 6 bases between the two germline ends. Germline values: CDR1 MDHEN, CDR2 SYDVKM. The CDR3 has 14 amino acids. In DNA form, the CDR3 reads TGTGCCAGCAGAGGACACTCTGGGGCCAACGTCCTGACTTTC. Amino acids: CASRGHSGANVLTF.

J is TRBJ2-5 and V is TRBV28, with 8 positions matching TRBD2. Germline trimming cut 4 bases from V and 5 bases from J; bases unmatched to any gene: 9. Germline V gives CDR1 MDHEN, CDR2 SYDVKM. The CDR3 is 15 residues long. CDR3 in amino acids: CASSSPGLGGETQYF. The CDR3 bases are TGTGCCAGCAGTTCCCCGGGACTAGGAGGGGAGACCCAGTACTTC.

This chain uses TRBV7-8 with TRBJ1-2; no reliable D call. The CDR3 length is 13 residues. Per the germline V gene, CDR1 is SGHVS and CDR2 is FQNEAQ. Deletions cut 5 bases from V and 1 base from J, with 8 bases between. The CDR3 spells CASSPDGNYGYTF. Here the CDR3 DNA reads TGTGCCAGCAGCCCCGACGGTAACTATGGCTACACCTTC.

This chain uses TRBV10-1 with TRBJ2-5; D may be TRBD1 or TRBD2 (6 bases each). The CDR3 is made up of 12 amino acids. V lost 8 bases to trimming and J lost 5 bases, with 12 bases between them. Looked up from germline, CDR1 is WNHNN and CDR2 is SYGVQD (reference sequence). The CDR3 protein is CASGGGGETQYF. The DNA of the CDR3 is TGCGCCAGCGGAGGAGGGGGGGAGACCCAGTACTTC.

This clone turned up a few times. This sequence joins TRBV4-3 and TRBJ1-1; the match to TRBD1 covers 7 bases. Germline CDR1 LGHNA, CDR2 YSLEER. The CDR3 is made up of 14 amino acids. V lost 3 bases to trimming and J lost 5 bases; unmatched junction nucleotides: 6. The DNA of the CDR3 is TGCGCCAGCAGCCAGCAGGGGGTCTGGACTGAAGCTTTCTTT. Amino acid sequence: CASSQQGVWTEAFF.